These 25 T cell receptor beta chains were all obtained from the same sample, sequenced in a study of long-term antiretroviral therapy in people with HIV (dated by TCRdb to between 2021 and 2024). The immunoSEQ hsTCRB v3.0 assay was used at survey level resolution to sequence the TRB variable region. The immuneACCESS repertoire file appears here via TCRdb, limited to in-frame rearrangements. These files lack a portion of the clones; in checked studies, under half of the deficit traces to unresolved V genes, and the cause of the others is not known. The sample data list more than 10,000 clones, and about 88% of these were observed just once. Under 25% of the sample is held by the ten biggest clonotypes. Sample: unsorted PBMCs, taken 2.1 years after starting antiretroviral therapy. Receptors originate from a woman in her thirties or forties with HIV.

The chain couples TRBV14 to TRBJ1-2; D gene ambiguous. The CDR3 is 14 amino acids. Germline V lookup: CDR1 SGHDN, CDR2 FVKESK. The V gene lost 4 bases and the J gene lost 5 bases, with 14 bases spanning the gap. Here the CDR3 reads CASSPMDGPYGYTF. The CDR3 nucleotides read TGTGCCAGCAGCCCTATGGATGGCCCATATGGCTACACCTTC.

V gene TRBV5-1 combines with J gene TRBJ2-7, with 8 bases identical to TRBD2. CDR1 and CDR2 from the germline V gene are SGHRS and YFSETQ. The CDR3 has 14 amino acids. V lost 4 bases and J lost 3; bases outside the gene matches: 6. In DNA, the CDR3 is TGCGCCAGCAGCCCGGGACTAGAAAGCTACGAGCAGTACTTC. It translates to CASSPGLESYEQYF.

A single count supports this clone. The chain couples TRBV4-3 to TRBJ1-4, with a weak D call TRBD1 (5 bases). Germline-derived CDR1 and CDR2 are LGHNA and YSLEER. The V end was cut by 2 bases, the J end by 6 bases, with 16 bases between. The CDR3 loop spans 16 amino acids. The CDR3 DNA reads as TGCGCCAGCAGCCAACCTGAGCGAGGGGCGGATGAAAAACTGTTTTTT. Its translation is CASSQPERGADEKLFF.

This clone appeared once. The rearrangement joins TRBV5-1 to TRBJ2-7; D is ambiguous. The CDR3 has 16 residues. The germline V gene encodes CDR1 SGHRS and CDR2 YFSETQ. Between the trimmed V and J ends, which lost 0 bases and 1 base, there was a span of 14 bases. The CDR3 coding sequence is TGCGCCAGCAGCTTGGCCGGCGGTCCCACTTCCTACGAGCAGTACTTC. It translates to CASSLAGGPTSYEQYF.

The J gene is TRBJ2-5, the V gene TRBV4-1; D is undetermined. The CDR3 has 15 residues. Trimming took off 3 bases at V and 1 base at J, with 12 bases between the two ends. Germline lookup yields CDR1 MGHRA and CDR2 YSYEKL. The CDR3 is CASSQVRRRQETQYF. The CDR3 DNA is TGCGCCAGCAGCCAGGTGAGAAGACGCCAAGAGACCCAGTACTTC.

V usage is TRBV5-5 and J usage is TRBJ2-2, with TRBD2 matching 9 bases. CDR3 size: 15 residues. After removal of 4 bases from V and 3 bases from J, the junction contained 4 bases not matched to a gene. Germline loops: CDR1 SGHKS, CDR2 YYEKEE (reference sequence). Here the CDR3 DNA reads TGTGCCAGCAGCGCGGGACTAGCCCACACCGGGGAGCTGTTTTTT. It yields the protein CASSAGLAHTGELFF.

The rearrangement links TRBV10-3 to TRBJ1-5; a possible D gene is TRBD1 (5 bases). Deletions cut 10 bases from V and 0 bases from J, with 13 bases between. The germline CDR1 and CDR2 sequences are ENHRY and SYGVKD. This CDR3 has 14 residues. CDR3: CATRAGGSNQPQHF. The DNA of the CDR3 is TGTGCCACCCGTGCCGGGGGTAGCAATCAGCCCCAGCATTTT.

The chain carries TRBV6-1 and TRBJ2-2, with 7 positions matching TRBD2. Germline V CDR1 and CDR2: MNHNS, SASEGT. The trim removed 1 base at V and 5 bases at J, leaving 7 bases unmatched. The CDR3 totals 16 residues. The CDR3 loop is CASSEEGGIQTGELFF. CDR3 sequence (DNA): TGTGCCAGCAGTGAAGAGGGAGGGATTCAAACCGGGGAGCTGTTTTTT.

The chain joins TRBV29-1 to TRBJ2-7, with 9 bases identical to TRBD1. V trimming: 6 bases; J trimming: 6 bases; junction bases outside the gene matches: 9. The CDR3 covers 13 residues. Per the germline V gene, CDR1 is SQVTM and CDR2 is ANQGSEA. The CDR3 region has the DNA TGCAGCGTCGCGGGACAGGGTGCTGCCGAGCAGTACTTC. It translates to CSVAGQGAAEQYF.

The chain uses TRBV18 and TRBJ1-2; 10 nucleotides agree with TRBD1. Trimming at V came to 2 bases and at J to 8 bases, leaving 8 bases not matched to a gene. CDR3 size: 15 residues. The germline V gene encodes CDR1 KGHSH and CDR2 LQKENI. The DNA for the CDR3 is TGTGCCAGCTCACCATTCGGGACAGGGGAGGGAGGCTACACCTTC. Protein product: CASSPFGTGEGGYTF.

V gene TRBV18 combines with J gene TRBJ2-1; 8 bases map to TRBD1. The V segment lost 1 base and the J segment 9 bases; nucleotides outside the gene matches: 8. The CDR3 has 15 amino acids. Germline loops: CDR1 KGHSH, CDR2 LQKENI. CDR3 in amino acids: CASSPLGTGKIEQFF. CDR3 DNA sequence: TGTGCCAGCTCACCACTAGGGACAGGAAAAATTGAGCAGTTCTTC.

This clone was counted a single time. J is TRBJ2-1 and V is TRBV10-3; 7 nucleotides match TRBD2. V lost 10 bases, J lost 0 bases, and 6 bases stayed unmatched. CDR1 ENHRY and CDR2 SYGVKD come from the germline V gene. The CDR3 has 14 amino acids. The CDR3 DNA reads as TGTGCCACGTCCGGGGGGAGCTCCTACAATGAGCAGTTCTTC. Amino acids: CATSGGSSYNEQFF.

The chain is built from TRBV19 and TRBJ1-5; 7 bases fit TRBD1. Germline CDR1 is LNHDA and CDR2 is SQIVND (reference sequence). The CDR3 runs 18 residues. V trimming: 5 bases; J trimming: 0 bases; junction bases outside the gene matches: 13. The CDR3 loop reads CASSLLPGQSNSNQPQHF. Written as DNA, the CDR3 is TGTGCCAGTAGTTTGTTACCGGGACAGAGCAATAGCAATCAGCCCCAGCATTTT. The full variable domain, its missing parts supplied by reference TRBV19 and TRBJ1-5, is DGGITQSPKYLFRKEGQNVTLSCEQNLNHDAMYWYRQDPGQGLRLIYYSQIVNDFQKGDIAEGYSVSREKKESFPLTVTSAQKNPTAFYLCASSLLPGQSNSNQPQHFGDGTRLSIL.

The rearrangement joins TRBV30 to TRBJ2-4; D may be TRBD1 (5 bases). CDR3 length: 14 residues. Germline CDR1 GTSNPN, CDR2 SVGIG (reference sequence). V shed 4 bases and J shed 6 bases, with 16 bases lying between them. CDR3 sequence reads: CAWMPTAFGNIQYF. CDR3 DNA sequence: TGTGCCTGGATGCCGACAGCCTTCGGAAACATTCAGTACTTC.

The rearrangement uses TRBV5-1 and TRBJ1-4, with D possibly being TRBD1 (5 bases). Looked up from germline, CDR1 is SGHRS and CDR2 is YFSETQ. The CDR3 loop spans 14 amino acids. Trimming pared 6 bases from V and 5 bases from J, leaving 14 bases between. CDR3 protein: CASTAGWVNEKLFF. In DNA form, the CDR3 reads TGCGCCAGCACCGCAGGGTGGGTGAATGAAAAACTGTTTTTT.

The chain joins TRBV18 to TRBJ1-3; 9 bases align to TRBD1. The CDR3 has 15 amino acids. Germline CDR1 KGHSH, CDR2 LQKENI. The V segment lost 2 bases and the J segment 3 bases; nucleotides outside the gene matches: 2. The CDR3, as DNA: TGTGCCAGCTCACCAAACAGGGGGCTTGGAAACACCATATATTTT. It codes for CASSPNRGLGNTIYF.

The rearrangement joins TRBV18 to TRBJ2-5, with a weak D call TRBD2 (7 bases). The germline V gene encodes CDR1 KGHSH and CDR2 LQKENI. V lost 6 bases and J 1 base, leaving 15 bases between the germline ends. The CDR3 has 15 amino acids. In nucleotides, the CDR3 is TGTGCCAGCTCTGAACGAGGGGGGGCCCAAGAGACCCAGTACTTC. This gives the protein CASSERGGAQETQYF.

This clone was seen a few times. The rearrangement joins TRBV6-1 to TRBJ2-5; D perhaps matches TRBD1 (6 bases). Germline CDR1 and CDR2: MNHNS and SASEGT. Trimming shortened V by 7 bases and J by 1 base, and 16 bases separated the two germline ends. This CDR3 comprises 15 residues. This chain's CDR3 is CASIPRGTSQETQYF. Written as DNA, the CDR3 is TGTGCCAGCATCCCAAGGGGGACAAGCCAAGAGACCCAGTACTTC.

This chain connects TRBV7-8 to TRBJ2-1; TRBD1 matches 8 bases. The V gene's germline CDR1 is SGHVS and CDR2 FQNEAQ. CDR3 length: 16 residues. The ends lost 2 bases at V and 7 bases at J; junction bases unmatched: 10. CDR3 in DNA: TGTGCCAGCAGCTTAATCGGCAGGGGGCGATCAAATGAGCAGTTCTTC. Translated: CASSLIGRGRSNEQFF. Combining the CDR3 with reference TRBV7-8 and TRBJ2-1 gives the whole variable domain GAGVSQSPRYKVAKRGQDVALRCDPISGHVSLFWYQQALGQGPEFLTYFQNEAQLDKSGLPSDRFFAERPEGSVSTLKIQRTQQEDSAVYLCASSLIGRGRSNEQFFGPGTRLTVL.

V gene TRBV7-9 combines with J gene TRBJ1-4, with D maybe TRBD1 (5 bases). CDR1 is SEHNR, CDR2 FQNEAQ, per germline (reference sequence). Trimming left V 3 bases short and J 0 bases short, with 8 bases between. The CDR3 covers 15 residues. The DNA of the CDR3 is TGTGCCAGCAGCTTTTGGGGGGCAACTAATGAAAAACTGTTTTTT. This translates into CASSFWGATNEKLFF.

This chain links TRBV18 with TRBJ2-5, with D perhaps TRBD1 or TRBD2 (5 bases each). The DNA end is more similar to TRBJ2-7, so the J call may be wrong. This CDR3 comprises 14 residues. CDR1 and CDR2 (germline): KGHSH, LQKENI. The CDR3 protein is CASSPGTPGYEQYF. CDR3 nucleotide sequence: TGTGCCAGCTCACCCGGGACGCCAGGCTACGAGCAGTACTTC.

The chain joins TRBV6-1 to TRBJ2-7; 10 bases fit TRBD1. The V gene's germline CDR1 is MNHNS and CDR2 SASEGT. J was trimmed by 3 bases and V by 8 bases; bases with no gene match: 4. This CDR3 comprises 13 residues. In nucleotides, the CDR3 is TGTGCCAGCGGGGACAGGGGAGTCTACGAGCAGTACTTC. Translated, it gives CASGDRGVYEQYF.

This rearrangement joins TRBV5-4 to TRBJ2-3; weak D call: TRBD1 (6 bases). CDR1 is SGHNT, CDR2 YYREEE, per germline (reference sequence). The CDR3 spans 14 residues. The V end was cut by 3 bases, the J end by 4 bases, with 12 bases between. This chain's CDR3 is CASSYKQGADTQYF. Written as DNA, the CDR3 is TGTGCCAGCAGCTATAAACAGGGAGCAGATACGCAGTATTTT.

This chain connects TRBV7-9 to TRBJ1-5; D gene uncertain. The CDR3 contains 13 residues. Per the germline V gene, CDR1 is SEHNR and CDR2 is FQNEAQ (reference sequence). V shed 5 bases and J shed 5 bases, with 10 bases lying between them. CDR3 sequence reads: CASSPDIYQPQHF. Here the CDR3 DNA reads TGTGCCAGCAGCCCCGACATATATCAGCCCCAGCATTTT.

The rearrangement uses TRBV7-9 and TRBJ1-2; D may be TRBD1 (5 bases). Trimming took off 5 bases at V and 5 bases at J, with 15 bases between the two ends. The CDR3 consists of 14 residues. From germline, CDR1 is SEHNR and CDR2 FQNEAQ (reference sequence). CDR3 in amino acids: CASSLDGGGYGYTF. CDR3 sequence (DNA): TGTGCCAGCAGCCTGGACGGGGGAGGTTATGGCTACACCTTC.